The 15 T cell receptor beta chains presented below share a single source sample, sequenced in a study of blood T cell repertoires in COVID-19. The data were produced by immunoSEQ multiplex PCR, yet TCRdb's version contains in-frame clones alone and is incomplete. The data hold around 320,000 clones, with 90% observed a single time. Sequencing was done on a sample of PBMCs or T cells enriched from blood (not recorded which). These receptors originate from a woman aged 18-29 years with acute COVID-19.

This rearrangement joins TRBV3-1 (or the pseudogene TRBV3-2) to TRBJ2-3; D uncertain. Trimming removed 0 bases from V and 4 bases from J, with 11 bases in between. The CDR3 consists of 15 residues. Germline V gives CDR1 LGHDT, CDR2 YNNKEL (reference sequence). The CDR3 sequence: CASSQDVSRADTQYF. The CDR3 DNA sequence: TGTGCCAGCAGCCAAGATGTTAGCCGGGCAGATACGCAGTATTTT.

V and J are TRBV4-1 and TRBJ1-5; possible D gene TRBD1, 5 bases. V shed 0 bases and J shed 4 bases, with 10 bases lying between them. The germline V gene has CDR1 MGHRA and CDR2 YSYEKL. This CDR3 is 15 amino acids long. Here the CDR3 DNA reads TGCGCCAGCAGCCAAGATGGAGACAGTAATCAGCCCCAGCATTTT. It is translated as CASSQDGDSNQPQHF.

The V call is TRBV27, the J call TRBJ2-7; 12 bases map to TRBD2. Germline CDR1 and CDR2: MNHEY and SMNVEV (reference sequence). V gave up 2 bases and J gave up 4 bases; unmatched junction bases: 0. There are 14 residues in the CDR3. The CDR3 sequence is CASSLGLAGYEQYF. The CDR3 coding sequence is TGTGCCAGCAGTTTAGGACTAGCGGGATACGAGCAGTACTTC.

The chain couples TRBV7-2 to TRBJ1-3; perhaps TRBD1 as D (6 bases). The CDR3 length is 15 residues. Trimming removed 5 bases at V and 0 bases at J, with 11 bases between. Looked up from germline, CDR1 is SGHTA and CDR2 is FQGNSA. CDR3 sequence (DNA): TGTGCCAGCAGCCCAACAGGGAGCTCTGGAAACACCATATATTTT. It specifies CASSPTGSSGNTIYF.

The chain employs TRBV18 and TRBJ2-5; D ambiguous. CDR3 length: 14 residues. The germline CDR1 and CDR2 sequences are KGHSH and LQKENI. V lost 7 bases and J 5 bases, leaving 17 bases between the germline ends. CDR3 in DNA: TGTGCCAGCTTAGAAGGAGTCCAAAGGGAGACCCAGTACTTC. This sequence encodes CASLEGVQRETQYF.

This rearrangement joins TRBV7-2 to TRBJ2-3; 12 bases are a match to TRBD2. V was pared by 1 base and J by 6 bases, with 5 bases of the junction left unmatched. The CDR3 length is 16 residues. CDR1 is SGHTA, CDR2 FQGNSA, per germline. The CDR3 protein is CASSLVLAGGPDTQYF. The CDR3 DNA reads as TGTGCCAGCAGCTTAGTACTAGCGGGGGGCCCGGATACGCAGTATTTT.

Turning to this clone: One junction end does not reproduce the germline sequence, and a read error may be involved. The chain is built from TRBV7-7 and TRBJ2-1; TRBD2 agrees at 8 bases. The CDR3 runs to 17 residues. The germline V gene has CDR1 SSHAT and CDR2 FNYEAQ (reference sequence). The CDR3 bases are TGTGCTAGCAGCTTCGCCCCTAGCGGGTACTTCTACAATGAGCAGTTCTTC. This translates into CASSFAPSGYFYNEQFF.

This sequence joins TRBV28 and TRBJ1-5; 8 bases line up with TRBD1. CDR3 length equals 17 residues. CDR1 MDHEN and CDR2 SYDVKM come from the germline V gene. V shed 1 base and J 7 bases; nucleotides not matched to a gene: 12. CDR3 region: CASSLFLLTGVVQPQHF. The CDR3 DNA follows: TGTGCCAGCAGTTTATTCCTTCTGACAGGGGTGGTCCAGCCCCAGCATTTT.

This chain joins TRBV9 and TRBJ1-1, with D possibly being TRBD1 (6 bases). Germline V gene lookup returns CDR1 SGDLS and CDR2 YYNGEE. This CDR3 comprises 16 residues. Deletions cut 3 bases from V and 1 base from J, with 16 bases between. CDR3 DNA: TGTGCCAGCAGCGAAGGGGGTCATGAAGGGAACACTGAAGCTTTCTTT. Protein product: CASSEGGHEGNTEAFF.

The count of this clone is one. A read error may produce the germline difference seen at one junction end. The chain couples TRBV7-9 to TRBJ2-7; D not resolved. The length of the CDR3 is 14 residues. Looked up from germline, CDR1 is SEHNR and CDR2 is FQNEAQ (reference sequence). CDR3 protein: CASSLLPFSSEQYF. CDR3 in DNA: TGTGCCAGCAGCCTACTGCCTTTTTCCTCCGAGCAGTACTTC.

The chain couples TRBV29-1 to TRBJ1-2, with D perhaps matching TRBD1 (5 bases). Looked up from germline, CDR1 is SQVTM and CDR2 is ANQGSEA. The germline V and J ends were trimmed by 7 bases and 8 bases, with 20 bases remaining between them. The CDR3 has 13 residues. The CDR3 bases are TGCAGCGCACCCGGTGTGGCAGGGAAGGGCTACACCTTC. It specifies CSAPGVAGKGYTF.

The V call is TRBV9, the J call TRBJ1-3; TRBD1 agrees at 7 bases. The CDR3 is 15 residues long. The V segment lost 3 bases and the J segment 0 bases; nucleotides outside the gene matches: 3. CDR1 and CDR2 from the germline V gene are SGDLS and YYNGEE. The DNA of the CDR3 is TGTGCCAGCAGCGCACAGGGGACCTCTGGAAACACCATATATTTT. Translating gives CASSAQGTSGNTIYF.

CDR3 sequence (DNA): TGTGCCAGCAGCCCGGGACAGGGACGGCAGCCCCAGCATTTT. This translates into CASSPGQGRQPQHF. J is TRBJ1-5 and V is TRBV7-8; the match to TRBD1 covers 9 bases. Trimming cost V 5 bases and J 7 bases; bases outside gene matches: 6. There are 14 residues in the CDR3. The germline V gene encodes CDR1 SGHVS and CDR2 FQNEAQ.

V gene TRBV18 combines with J gene TRBJ2-3; the D gene is possibly TRBD2 (6 bases). V was trimmed by 6 bases and J by 3 bases, leaving 19 bases between them. This CDR3 is 16 amino acids long. Germline-derived CDR1 and CDR2 are KGHSH and LQKENI. CDR3 coding DNA: TGTGCCAGCTCGCCGACGGGGACTTATAGGACAGATACGCAGTATTTT. Translated: CASSPTGTYRTDTQYF.

This chain links TRBV5-8 with TRBJ1-4, with a tentative D call TRBD1 (5 bases). Germline-derived CDR1 and CDR2 are SGHTS and YDEGEE. V gave up 5 bases and J gave up 7 bases, with 18 bases separating them. CDR3 length equals 15 residues. For the CDR3, the DNA is TGTGCCAGCAGTTCCCATCAGGGATTCACTGAAAAACTGTTTTTT. Translating gives CASSSHQGFTEKLFF.